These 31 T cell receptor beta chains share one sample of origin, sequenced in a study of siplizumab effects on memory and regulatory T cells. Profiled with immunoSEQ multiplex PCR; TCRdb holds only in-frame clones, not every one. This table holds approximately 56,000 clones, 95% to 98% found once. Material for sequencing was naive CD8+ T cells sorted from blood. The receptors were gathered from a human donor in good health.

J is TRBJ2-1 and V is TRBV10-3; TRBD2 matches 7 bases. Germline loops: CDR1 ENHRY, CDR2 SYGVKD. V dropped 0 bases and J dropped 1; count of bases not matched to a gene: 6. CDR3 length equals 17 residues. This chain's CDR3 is CAISESSSGESYNEQFF. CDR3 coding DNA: TGTGCCATCAGTGAGTCGTCCAGCGGGGAGTCCTACAATGAGCAGTTCTTC.

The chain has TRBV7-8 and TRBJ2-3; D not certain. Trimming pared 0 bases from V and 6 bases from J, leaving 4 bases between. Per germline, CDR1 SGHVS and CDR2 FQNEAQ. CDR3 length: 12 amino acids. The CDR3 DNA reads TGTGCCAGCAGCTTAGCGGATGATACGCAGTATTTT. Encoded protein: CASSLADDTQYF.

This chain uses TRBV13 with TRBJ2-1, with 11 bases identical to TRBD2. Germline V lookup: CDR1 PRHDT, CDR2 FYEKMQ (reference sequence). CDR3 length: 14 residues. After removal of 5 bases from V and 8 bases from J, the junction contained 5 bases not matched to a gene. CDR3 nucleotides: TGTGCCAGCAGCGCTAGCGGGAGGCGGGATGAGCAGTTCTTC. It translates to CASSASGRRDEQFF.

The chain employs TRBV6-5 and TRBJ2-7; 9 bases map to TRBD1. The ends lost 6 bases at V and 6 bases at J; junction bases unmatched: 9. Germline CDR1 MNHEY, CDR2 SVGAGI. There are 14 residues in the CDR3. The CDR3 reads CASSWTGDGGEQYF. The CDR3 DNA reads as TGTGCCAGCAGCTGGACAGGGGACGGAGGCGAGCAGTACTTC.

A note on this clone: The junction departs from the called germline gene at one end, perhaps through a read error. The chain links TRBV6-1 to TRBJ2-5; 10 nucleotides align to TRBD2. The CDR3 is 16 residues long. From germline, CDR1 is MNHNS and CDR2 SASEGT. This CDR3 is CASSGRLAGLQETQHF. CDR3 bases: TGTGCCAGCAGTGGCAGACTAGCGGGTTTACAAGAGACCCAGCACTTC.

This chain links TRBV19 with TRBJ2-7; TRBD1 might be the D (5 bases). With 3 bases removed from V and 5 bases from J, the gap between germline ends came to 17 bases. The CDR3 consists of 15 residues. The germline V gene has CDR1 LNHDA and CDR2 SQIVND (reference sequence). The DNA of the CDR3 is TGTGCCAGTAGTATTGGGGCAGGGCTTGCCAACGAGCAGTACTTC. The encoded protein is CASSIGAGLANEQYF.

The CDR3 loop is CASSLDLVISYNEQFF. As DNA, the CDR3 is TGCGCCAGCAGCTTGGATTTAGTCATCTCCTACAATGAGCAGTTCTTC. V gene TRBV5-1 combines with J gene TRBJ2-1, with D unclear. Germline V CDR1 and CDR2: SGHRS, YFSETQ. Trimming pared 0 bases from V and 0 bases from J, leaving 10 bases between. The CDR3 has 16 residues. Drawing the rest from reference TRBV5-1 and TRBJ2-1, the complete variable domain is KAGVTQTPRYLIKTRGQQVTLSCSPISGHRSVSWYQQTPGQGLQFLFEYFSETQRNKGNFPGRFSGRQFSNSRSEMNVSTLELGDSALYLCASSLDLVISYNEQFFGPGTRLTVL.

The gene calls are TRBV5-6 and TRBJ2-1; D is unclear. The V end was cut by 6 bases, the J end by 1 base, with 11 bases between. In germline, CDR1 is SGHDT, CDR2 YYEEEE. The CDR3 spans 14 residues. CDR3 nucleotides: TGTGCCAGCATTTTCTACCCTTCCTACAATGAGCAGTTCTTC. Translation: CASIFYPSYNEQFF. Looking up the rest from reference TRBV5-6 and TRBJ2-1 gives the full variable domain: DAGVTQSPTHLIKTRGQQVTLRCSPKSGHDTVSWYQQALGQGPQFIFQYYEEEERQRGNFPDRFSGHQFPNYSSELNVNALLLGDSALYLCASIFYPSYNEQFFGPGTRLTVL.

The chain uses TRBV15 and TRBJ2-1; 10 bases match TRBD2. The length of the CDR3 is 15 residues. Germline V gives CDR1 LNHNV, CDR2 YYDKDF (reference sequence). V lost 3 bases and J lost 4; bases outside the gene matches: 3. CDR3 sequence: CATSSQRGGYNEQFF. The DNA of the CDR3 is TGTGCCACCAGCAGTCAGCGGGGGGGTTACAATGAGCAGTTCTTC.

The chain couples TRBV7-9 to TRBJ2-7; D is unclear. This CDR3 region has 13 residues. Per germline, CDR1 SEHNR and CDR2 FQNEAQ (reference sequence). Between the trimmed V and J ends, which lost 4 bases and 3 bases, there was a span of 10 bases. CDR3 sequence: CASSSPKDYEQYF. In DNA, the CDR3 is TGTGCCAGCAGCTCCCCCAAAGACTACGAGCAGTACTTC. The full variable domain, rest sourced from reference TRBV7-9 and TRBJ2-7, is DTGVSQNPRHKITKRGQNVTFRCDPISEHNRLYWYRQTLGQGPEFLTYFQNEAQLEKSRLLSDRFSAERPKGSFSTLEIQRTEQGDSAMYLCASSSPKDYEQYFGPGTRLTVT.

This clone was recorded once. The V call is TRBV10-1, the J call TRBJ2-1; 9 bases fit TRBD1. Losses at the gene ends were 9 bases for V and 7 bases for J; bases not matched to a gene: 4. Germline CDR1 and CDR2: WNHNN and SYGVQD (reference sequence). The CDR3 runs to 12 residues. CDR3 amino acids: CASGQGWNEQFF. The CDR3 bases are TGCGCCAGTGGACAGGGGTGGAATGAGCAGTTCTTC.

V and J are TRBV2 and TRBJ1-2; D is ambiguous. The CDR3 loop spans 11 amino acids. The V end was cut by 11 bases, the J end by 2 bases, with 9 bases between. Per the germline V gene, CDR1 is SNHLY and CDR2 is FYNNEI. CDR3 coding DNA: TGTGCCTTCTCGGGGAACTATGGCTACACCTTC. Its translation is CAFSGNYGYTF.

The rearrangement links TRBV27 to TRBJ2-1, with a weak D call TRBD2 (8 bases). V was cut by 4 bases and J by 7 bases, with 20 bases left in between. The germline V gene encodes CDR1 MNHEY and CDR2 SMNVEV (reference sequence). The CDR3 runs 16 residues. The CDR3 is CASSSQGGAGENEQFF. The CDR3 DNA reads TGTGCCAGCAGTTCCCAGGGGGGAGCGGGAGAGAATGAGCAGTTCTTC.

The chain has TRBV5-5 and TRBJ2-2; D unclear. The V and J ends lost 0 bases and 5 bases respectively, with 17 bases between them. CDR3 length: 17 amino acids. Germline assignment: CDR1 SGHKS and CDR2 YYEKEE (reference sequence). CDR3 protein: CASSLAVGHLVTGELFF. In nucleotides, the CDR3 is TGTGCCAGCAGCTTGGCCGTCGGCCACCTAGTTACCGGGGAGCTGTTTTTT.

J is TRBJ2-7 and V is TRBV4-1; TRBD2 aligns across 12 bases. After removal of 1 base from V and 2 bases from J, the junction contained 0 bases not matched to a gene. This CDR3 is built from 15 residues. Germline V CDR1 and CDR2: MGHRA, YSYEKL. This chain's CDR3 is CASSQGTSGTYEQYF. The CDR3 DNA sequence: TGCGCCAGCAGCCAAGGGACTAGCGGGACCTACGAGCAGTACTTC.

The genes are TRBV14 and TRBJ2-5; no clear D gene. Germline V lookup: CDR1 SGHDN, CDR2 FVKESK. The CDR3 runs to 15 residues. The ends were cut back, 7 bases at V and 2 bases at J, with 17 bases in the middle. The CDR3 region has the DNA TGTGCCAGCACCGTCGGCCGGAACAGACAAGAGACCCAGTACTTC. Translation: CASTVGRNRQETQYF.

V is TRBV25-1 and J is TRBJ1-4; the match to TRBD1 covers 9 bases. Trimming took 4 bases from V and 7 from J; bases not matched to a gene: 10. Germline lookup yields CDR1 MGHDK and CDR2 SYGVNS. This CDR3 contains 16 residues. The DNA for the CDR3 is TGTGCCAGCAGTGGGGTTATTCGGGACAGGGTTGAAAAACTGTTTTTT. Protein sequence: CASSGVIRDRVEKLFF.

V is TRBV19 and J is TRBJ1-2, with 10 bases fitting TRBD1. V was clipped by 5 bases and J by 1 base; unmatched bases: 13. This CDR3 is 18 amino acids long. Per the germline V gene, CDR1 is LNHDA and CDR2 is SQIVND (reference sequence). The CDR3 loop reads CASSEHRDRGLLNYGYTF. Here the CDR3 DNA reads TGTGCCAGTAGTGAGCACCGGGACAGGGGACTACTTAACTATGGCTACACCTTC.

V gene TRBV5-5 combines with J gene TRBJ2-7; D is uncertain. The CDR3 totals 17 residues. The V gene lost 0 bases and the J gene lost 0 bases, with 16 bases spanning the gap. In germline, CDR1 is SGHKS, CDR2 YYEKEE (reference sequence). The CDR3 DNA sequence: TGTGCCAGCAGCTTGGTAGATTTGGGCAGGAGCTCCTACGAGCAGTACTTC. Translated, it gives CASSLVDLGRSSYEQYF.

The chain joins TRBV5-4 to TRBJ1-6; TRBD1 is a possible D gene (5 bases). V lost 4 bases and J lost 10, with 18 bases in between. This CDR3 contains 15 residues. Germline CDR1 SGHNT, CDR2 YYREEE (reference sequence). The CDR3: CASSRPGEGRSPLHF. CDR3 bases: TGTGCCAGCAGCCGGCCGGGGGAGGGGAGATCACCCCTCCACTTT.

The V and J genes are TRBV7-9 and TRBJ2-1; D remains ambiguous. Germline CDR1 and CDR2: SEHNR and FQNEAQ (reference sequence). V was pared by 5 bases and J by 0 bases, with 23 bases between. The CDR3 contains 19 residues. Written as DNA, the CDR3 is TGTGCCAGCAGCCAACCTATCGATTTAGTGGATAACTCCTACAATGAGCAGTTCTTC. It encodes CASSQPIDLVDNSYNEQFF.

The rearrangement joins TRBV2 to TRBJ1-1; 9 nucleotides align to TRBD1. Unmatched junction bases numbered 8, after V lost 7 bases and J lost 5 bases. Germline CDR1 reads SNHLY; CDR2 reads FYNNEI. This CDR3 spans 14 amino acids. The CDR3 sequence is CASIPTGGRTEAFF. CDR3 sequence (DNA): TGTGCCAGCATTCCGACAGGGGGGAGAACTGAAGCTTTCTTT.

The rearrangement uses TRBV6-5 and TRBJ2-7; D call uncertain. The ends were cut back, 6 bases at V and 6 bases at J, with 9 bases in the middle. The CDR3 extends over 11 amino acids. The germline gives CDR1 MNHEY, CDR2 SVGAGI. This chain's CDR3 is CASRLASEQYF. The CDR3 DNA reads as TGTGCCAGCAGGCTCGCCTCCGAGCAGTACTTC.

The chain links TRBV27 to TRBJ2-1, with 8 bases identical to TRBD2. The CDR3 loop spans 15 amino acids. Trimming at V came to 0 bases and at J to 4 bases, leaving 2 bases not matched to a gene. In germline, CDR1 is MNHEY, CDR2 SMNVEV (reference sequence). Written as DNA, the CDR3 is TGTGCCAGCAGTTTATCGCGGGGGGAGTACAATGAGCAGTTCTTC. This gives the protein CASSLSRGEYNEQFF.

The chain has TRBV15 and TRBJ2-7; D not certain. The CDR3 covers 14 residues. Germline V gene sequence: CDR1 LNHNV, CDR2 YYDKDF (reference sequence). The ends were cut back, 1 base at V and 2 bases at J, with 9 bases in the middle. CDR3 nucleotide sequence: TGTGCCACCAGCAGAGTCCTCGAACCCTACGAGCAGTACTTC. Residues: CATSRVLEPYEQYF.

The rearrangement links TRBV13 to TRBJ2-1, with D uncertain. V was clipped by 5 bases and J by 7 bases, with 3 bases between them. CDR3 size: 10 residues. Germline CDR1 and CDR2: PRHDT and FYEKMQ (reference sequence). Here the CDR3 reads CASSKNEQFF. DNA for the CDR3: TGTGCCAGCAGCAAAAATGAGCAGTTCTTC.

In DNA form, the CDR3 reads TGTGCCAGCAGTGCACTGACAGGGGAGGTAGATACGCAGTATTTT. Its protein is CASSALTGEVDTQYF. The gene calls are TRBV28 and TRBJ2-3, with TRBD1 matching 8 bases. This CDR3 contains 15 residues. J was trimmed by 5 bases and V by 5 bases; bases with no gene match: 9. CDR1 and CDR2 from the germline V gene are MDHEN and SYDVKM.

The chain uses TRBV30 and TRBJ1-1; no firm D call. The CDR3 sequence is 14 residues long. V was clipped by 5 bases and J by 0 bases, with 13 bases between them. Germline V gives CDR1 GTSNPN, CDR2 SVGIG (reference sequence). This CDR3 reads CAWDGGSLNTEAFF. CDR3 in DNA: TGTGCCTGGGACGGAGGATCTTTGAACACTGAAGCTTTCTTT.

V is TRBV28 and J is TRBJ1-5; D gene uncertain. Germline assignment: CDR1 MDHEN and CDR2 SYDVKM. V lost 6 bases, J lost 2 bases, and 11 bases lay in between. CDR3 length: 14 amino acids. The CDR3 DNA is TGTGCCAGCAGGCAAGGGTATGGCAATCAGCCCCAGCATTTT. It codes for CASRQGYGNQPQHF.

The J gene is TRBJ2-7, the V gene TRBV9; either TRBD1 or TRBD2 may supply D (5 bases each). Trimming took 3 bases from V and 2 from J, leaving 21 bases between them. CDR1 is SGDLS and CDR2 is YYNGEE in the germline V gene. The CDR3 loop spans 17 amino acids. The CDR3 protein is CASSAVSGTANPYEQYF. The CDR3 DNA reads TGTGCCAGCAGCGCCGTTTCCGGGACCGCTAACCCCTACGAGCAGTACTTC.

CDR3: CASSDPGGRHNYGYTF. The DNA for the CDR3 is TGTGCCAGCAGCGACCCAGGGGGCAGACATAACTATGGCTACACCTTC. The chain combines TRBV9 with TRBJ1-2; 8 bases match TRBD1. Germline loops: CDR1 SGDLS, CDR2 YYNGEE. V was pared by 3 bases and J by 1 base, with 8 bases of the junction left unmatched. CDR3 length: 16 amino acids. Complete variable domain (other parts from reference TRBV9 and TRBJ1-2): DSGVTQTPKHLITATGQRVTLRCSPRSGDLSVYWYQQSLDQGLQFLIQYYNGEERAKGNILERFSAQQFPDLHSELNLSSLELGDSALYFCASSDPGGRHNYGYTFGSGTRLTVV.